Sequencing of this TCR beta chain was carried out in a study of cytomegalovirus exposure and HLA in healthy donors. This clone has a handful of counts. Germline V lookup: CDR1 MGHRA, CDR2 YSYEKL. V lost 2 bases and J 0 bases, leaving 8 bases between the germline ends. The CDR3 is 15 residues long. Researchers ran the PCR with 60 Vbeta and 13 Jbeta primers. Method: immunoSEQ multiplex PCR; TCRdb's copy keeps in-frame clones and lacks some. The sample lists some 100,000 clones, 79% occurring once. The sequencing input was PBMCs. This TCR was sampled from a male donor in good health and CMV-seropositive. The V call is TRBV4-1, the J call TRBJ1-5; D uncertain. As DNA, the CDR3 is TGCGCCAGCAGCCAACAAGCTTATAGCAATCAGCCCCAGCATTTT. Translated, it gives CASSQQAYSNQPQHF.